Detailed here is one T cell receptor beta chain. The target antigen is unknown. Nashville, Tennessee was home to all donors, each a Caucasian adult. This sample is part of a study of shared clonotypes between healthy human individuals. Overall study context: Per donor, three plates held CD4 naive cells, three held CD4 memory, two held CD8 naive and one held CD8 memory. Study outcomes and limitations: For naive CD4 cells, around 5% of clonotypes were shared across a handful of donors.

This CDR3 is 14 amino acids long. The germline V gene encodes CDR1 SNHLY and CDR2 FYNNEI. V shed 6 bases and J shed 6 bases, with 14 bases lying between them. Deep level was the assay's run setting. Some clones are missing from TCRdb's copy, which holds only in-frame ones; the method was immunoSEQ multiplex PCR. The data show fewer than 850,000 clones, approximately 75% seen once. The chain combines TRBV2 with TRBJ2-2; D remains ambiguous. The receptor was derived from a woman aged 25 to 39 in good health. The sample was memory CD4+ T cells sorted from blood. The subset is: CD45RA-negative fraction. This CDR3 reads CASSPGRFSGELFF. The DNA of the CDR3 is TGTGCCAGCAGCCCTGGGCGATTCTCCGGGGAGCTGTTTTTT.